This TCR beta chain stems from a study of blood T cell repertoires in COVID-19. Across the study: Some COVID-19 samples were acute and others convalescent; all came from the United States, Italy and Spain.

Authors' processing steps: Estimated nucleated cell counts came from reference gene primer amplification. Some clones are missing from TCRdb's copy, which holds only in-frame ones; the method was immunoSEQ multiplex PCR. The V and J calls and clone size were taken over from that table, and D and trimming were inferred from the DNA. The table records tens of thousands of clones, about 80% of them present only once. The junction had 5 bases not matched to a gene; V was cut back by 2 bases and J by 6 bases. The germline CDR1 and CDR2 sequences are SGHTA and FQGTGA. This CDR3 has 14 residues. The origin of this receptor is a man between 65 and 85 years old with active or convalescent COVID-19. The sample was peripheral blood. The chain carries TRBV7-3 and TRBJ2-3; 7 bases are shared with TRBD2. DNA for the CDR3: TGTGCCAGCAGCTTAGACCGGGGGGTTGATACGCAGTATTTT. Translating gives CASSLDRGVDTQYF.